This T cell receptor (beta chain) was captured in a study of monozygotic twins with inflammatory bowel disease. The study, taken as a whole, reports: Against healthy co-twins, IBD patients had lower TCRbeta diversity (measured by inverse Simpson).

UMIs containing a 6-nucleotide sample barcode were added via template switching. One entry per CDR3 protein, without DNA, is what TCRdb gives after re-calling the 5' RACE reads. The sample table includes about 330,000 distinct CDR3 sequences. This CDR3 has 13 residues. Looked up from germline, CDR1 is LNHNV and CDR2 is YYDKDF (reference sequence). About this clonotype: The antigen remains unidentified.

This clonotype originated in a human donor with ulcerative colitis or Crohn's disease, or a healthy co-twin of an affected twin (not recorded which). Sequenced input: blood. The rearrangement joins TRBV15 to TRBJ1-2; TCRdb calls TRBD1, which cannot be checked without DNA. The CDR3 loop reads CATSRGQPYGYTF.